This T cell receptor (beta chain) was found in a study of T-cell reconstitution after alpha-beta-depleted transplantation in children. General study points: Alpha-beta T cells about two months after transplant reportedly derived from several hundred expanded graft clones. Some patients showed high day-60 TCRbeta diversity, which derived from surviving recipient T cells and thymic progenitors. T-cell numbers and diversity, one year after transplant, stemmed largely from T cells that were newly produced.

Library preparation (for TCRbeta) was performed with unique molecular identifiers. Using its own MiXCR run on the PCR reads, TCRdb lists one record per CDR3 protein. There are hundreds of thousands of distinct CDR3 sequences in the sample; around 12% occur only once, and 0.79% lies in the top ten. Comment on this clonotype: Antigen unknown.

V lost 5 bases, J lost 0 bases, and 10 bases lay in between. Germline V gene lookup returns CDR1 SQVTM and CDR2 ANQGSEA. The CDR3 contains 13 residues. The gene calls are TRBV29-1 and TRBJ2-5; D is uncertain. The sample consisted of PBMCs, taken before TCRalphabeta/CD19-depleted stem cell transplant. The clonotype originates from a girl between 2 and 10 years old with congenital amegakaryocytic thrombocytopenia, due to receive a stem cell transplant. The CDR3, as DNA: TGCAGCGTTCCTAGGCAGAACCAAGAGACCCAGTACTTC. Residues: CSVPRQNQETQYF.